The clone carrying this T cell receptor beta chain was detected only a few times. Its specificity is unknown. Sequencing used immunoSEQ multiplex PCR; TCRdb keeps in-frame clones, though not all of them. The sample consists of some 100,000 clones, about 85% of them appearing once. These data originate in a study of identifying expanded T cells in peripheral blood. Findings and caveats of the study: Across healthy donors, higher total template counts meant significantly greater roughly two-week count variance. Approximately 1.2 clones differed between technical replicates, versus approximately 16 and 19 over time.

The CDR3 totals 14 residues. Germline V CDR1 and CDR2: GTSNPN, SVGIG (reference sequence). The J segment lost 2 bases and the V segment lost 4 bases, leaving 4 bases of the junction unmatched. The specimen was blood. The gene calls are TRBV30 and TRBJ2-1, with 8 bases matching TRBD1. The clonotype originates from a person aged 18-70 years in good health. The CDR3 reads CAWKTGGTYNEQFF. Here the CDR3 DNA reads TGTGCCTGGAAAACAGGGGGAACCTACAATGAGCAGTTCTTC. The whole variable domain, remainder taken from reference TRBV30 and TRBJ2-1, is SQTIHQWPATLVQPVGSPLSLECTVEGTSNPNLYWYRQAAGRGLQLLFYSVGIGQISSEVPQNLSASRPQDRQFILSSKKLLLSDSGFYLCAWKTGGTYNEQFFGPGTRLTVL.